This T cell receptor beta chain was observed in a study of beta chain features in type 1 diabetes. The study, taken as a whole, reports: In all four CD4+ subsets, TCRB CDR3 length was significantly, moderately reduced in type 1 diabetes.

The germline V gene has CDR1 SGHNT and CDR2 YENEEA. This CDR3 region has 12 residues. With V trimmed by 5 bases and J by 6 bases, 1 base remained unmatched. This clone was picked up a small number of times. Its target is unknown. CD45RO/CCR7/CD25/CD127/CD95/CD27 separated CD4+ naive, central memory, regulatory and stem cell-like memory cells by sorting. cDNA synthesis used the whole RNA isolate, giving expressed TCRB sequences. Assay: immunoSEQ multiplex PCR; the TCRdb copy retains only in-frame clones and omits some. Altogether roughly 240,000 clones are present, less than 15% being singletons, with the ten largest covering more than 0.02%.

This chain links TRBV11-3 with TRBJ1-2; 9 nucleotides match TRBD1. The sequence was obtained from a woman aged 40 to 49 in good health. Sequencing was performed on naive CD4+ T cells from blood. The CDR3 sequence is CASSNRGHGYTF. The DNA for the CDR3 is TGTGCCAGCAGCAACAGGGGGCATGGCTACACCTTC.